The clone carrying this T cell receptor (beta chain) was picked up a small number of times. What it recognizes is unknown. The sample originates from a study of T cell repertoires in cytomegalovirus infection. Overall study context: Indicated by public TCR beta signatures were CMV infection and matching HLA type.

In TCRdb, the reads were re-called with MiXCR into one record per CDR3 protein. The table includes roughly 700,000 distinct CDR3 sequences, approximately 33% detected once. There are 14 residues in the CDR3. Trimming left V 7 bases short and J 1 base short, with 10 bases between. This specimen was cultured PBMCs, taken from culture after CMV antigen stimulation. The source is a human donor in good health (CMV status not recorded). Some clones in this sample may be carry-over from other donors' samples. The V and J genes are TRBV12-3 or TRBV12-4 and TRBJ2-2; D is possibly TRBD1 (6 bases). CDR3 amino acids: CASTMTGNTGELFF. The CDR3 region has the DNA TGTGCCAGCACCATGACAGGGAACACCGGGGAGCTGTTTTTT.